The 21 T cell receptor beta chains below were found in one sample sequenced in a study of blood T cell repertoires in COVID-19. TCRdb's table, derived via immunoSEQ multiplex PCR, lists solely in-frame clones and lacks some. The table lists some 300,000 clones, around nine tenths of them singletons. Material for sequencing was peripheral blood. Receptor source: an older man with acute or convalescent COVID-19.

The V gene is TRBV9, the J gene TRBJ2-2; no clear D gene. From germline, CDR1 is SGDLS and CDR2 YYNGEE. The length of the CDR3 is 13 residues. V was pared by 0 bases and J by 6 bases, with 6 bases between. As DNA, the CDR3 is TGTGCCAGCAGCGTAGCCTTTGCCGGGGAGCTGTTTTTT. Its translation: CASSVAFAGELFF.

The chain couples TRBV7-9 to TRBJ1-1; 7 positions match TRBD1. Per the germline V gene, CDR1 is SEHNR and CDR2 is FQNEAQ (reference sequence). The CDR3 extends over 15 amino acids. The J segment lost 5 bases and the V segment lost 7 bases, leaving 13 bases of the junction unmatched. CDR3 DNA sequence: TGTGCCAGCACCGCCCTCCAGGCAGGGGGGACTGAAGCTTTCTTT. It encodes CASTALQAGGTEAFF.

The table lists this clone with a count of one. The rearrangement links TRBV11-2 to TRBJ1-4; D is uncertain. Germline loops: CDR1 SGHAT, CDR2 FQNNGV. This CDR3 comprises 15 residues. The V gene lost 4 bases and the J gene lost 0 bases, with 9 bases spanning the gap. In DNA form, the CDR3 reads TGTGCCAGCAGCTGGAGCGAGGCAACTAATGAAAAACTGTTTTTT. It encodes CASSWSEATNEKLFF. Full variable domain (rest looked up from reference TRBV11-2 and TRBJ1-4): EAGVAQSPRYKIIEKRQSVAFWCNPISGHATLYWYQQILGQGPKLLIQFQNNGVVDDSQLPKDRFSAERLKGVDSTLKIQPAKLEDSAVYLCASSWSEATNEKLFFGSGTQLSVL.

V gene TRBV6-2 or TRBV6-3 combines with J gene TRBJ1-2; D unclear. V gave up 0 bases and J gave up 4 bases, with 18 bases separating them. The CDR3 has 17 amino acids. Germline V gene lookup returns CDR1 MNHEY and CDR2 SVGEGT. Here the CDR3 reads CASSYSVGGPQPYGYTF. The CDR3 coding sequence is TGTGCCAGCAGTTACTCAGTTGGAGGTCCGCAGCCCTATGGCTACACCTTC.

The CDR3 DNA reads as TGTGCCAGCTCATCAGTCTACGAGCAGTACTTC. As protein: CASSSVYEQYF. The V gene is TRBV18, the J gene TRBJ2-7, with D unresolved. CDR3 length equals 11 residues. Germline CDR1 KGHSH, CDR2 LQKENI. V was pared by 5 bases and J by 3 bases, with 5 bases between.

The chain joins TRBV9 to TRBJ1-4, with D possibly TRBD1 on 5 matching bases. Germline-derived CDR1 and CDR2 are SGDLS and YYNGEE. The V end lost 0 bases, the J end lost 0 bases, and 6 bases lay between the germline ends. The length of the CDR3 is 15 residues. In DNA, the CDR3 is TGTGCCAGCAGCGTAGGACAGACAACTAATGAAAAACTGTTTTTT. Translated: CASSVGQTTNEKLFF.

The chain recombines TRBV7-9 with TRBJ2-7; the D gene is possibly TRBD1 (5 bases). Germline CDR1 reads SEHNR; CDR2 reads FQNEAQ (reference sequence). CDR3 size: 15 residues. Trimming stripped 1 base from V and 3 bases from J, with 13 bases between. The chain's CDR3 is CASSLVSGYVYEQYF. The CDR3 DNA reads TGTGCCAGCAGCTTAGTGTCAGGGTATGTCTACGAGCAGTACTTC. The variable domain in full, with the rest retrieved from reference TRBV7-9 and TRBJ2-7, is DTGVSQNPRHKITKRGQNVTFRCDPISEHNRLYWYRQTLGQGPEFLTYFQNEAQLEKSRLLSDRFSAERPKGSFSTLEIQRTEQGDSAMYLCASSLVSGYVYEQYFGPGTRLTVT.

The rearrangement links TRBV6-1 to TRBJ2-7; 8 nucleotides align to TRBD1. This CDR3 comprises 15 residues. CDR1 is MNHNS, CDR2 SASEGT, per germline. V lost 2 bases and J lost 3; bases outside the gene matches: 6. The CDR3 here is CASSEQPGQVYEQYF. The DNA of the CDR3 is TGTGCCAGCAGTGAACAGCCGGGACAGGTCTACGAGCAGTACTTC.

The V gene is TRBV6-2 or TRBV6-3, the J gene TRBJ2-7; no firm D call. The CDR3 extends over 13 amino acids. Germline V CDR1 and CDR2: MNHEY, SVGEGT. Trimming removed 3 bases from V and 7 bases from J, with 13 bases in between. The CDR3 sequence is CASSYVRTREQYF. CDR3 DNA sequence: TGTGCCAGCAGTTATGTTCGAACGAGGGAGCAGTACTTC.

V gene TRBV19 combines with J gene TRBJ1-6; tentative D call: TRBD1 (5 bases). The germline gives CDR1 LNHDA, CDR2 SQIVND (reference sequence). The CDR3 spans 14 residues. V gave up 3 bases and J gave up 4 bases, with 7 bases separating them. CDR3 in DNA: TGTGCCAGTAGTATGCAGGGATATAATTCACCCCTCCACTTT. This codes for CASSMQGYNSPLHF.

This chain links TRBV6-5 with TRBJ2-1, with 14 bases matching TRBD2. The CDR3 extends over 13 amino acids. The ends lost 6 bases at V and 9 bases at J; junction bases unmatched: 1. Germline V CDR1 and CDR2: MNHEY, SVGAGI. DNA for the CDR3: TGTGCCAGCAGGGGGACTAGCGGGGGTGAGCAGTTCTTC. It codes for CASRGTSGGEQFF.

This clone appeared a single time. This sequence joins TRBV7-2 and TRBJ2-5; maybe TRBD2 (6 bases). This CDR3 has 13 residues. From germline, CDR1 is SGHTA and CDR2 FQGNSA. V was cut by 4 bases and J by 3 bases, with 9 bases left in between. CDR3 residues: CASSSGLKETQYF. The CDR3 region has the DNA TGTGCCAGCAGCTCTGGACTAAAAGAGACCCAGTACTTC.

This clone has a single count. The genes are TRBV28 and TRBJ2-2, with TRBD1 matching over 11 bases. The germline V gene encodes CDR1 MDHEN and CDR2 SYDVKM. Trimming removed 2 bases from V and 5 bases from J; junction bases left unmatched: 1. The CDR3 runs 15 residues. The CDR3 here is CASSLGQGATGELFF. CDR3 DNA: TGTGCCAGCAGTTTAGGACAGGGGGCGACCGGGGAGCTGTTTTTT.

V gene TRBV19 combines with J gene TRBJ1-1; the match to TRBD1 covers 7 bases. This CDR3 has 15 residues. The V gene end was trimmed by 8 bases and the J gene end by 2 bases; junction bases not matched to a gene: 11. The germline V gene has CDR1 LNHDA and CDR2 SQIVND (reference sequence). The CDR3: CASSRGTADNTEAFF. CDR3 DNA sequence: TGTGCCAGTTCCAGGGGGACAGCAGATAACACTGAAGCTTTCTTT.

This sequence joins TRBV6-1 and TRBJ2-1; TRBD2 matches 12 bases. The CDR3 spans 17 residues. V lost 3 bases to trimming and J lost 8 bases; unmatched junction nucleotides: 11. CDR1 is MNHNS, CDR2 SASEGT, per germline. CDR3 coding DNA: TGTGCCAGCAGTGAGGTCCCGACTAGCGGGGGTTATGATGAGCAGTTCTTC. The encoded protein is CASSEVPTSGGYDEQFF.

The V gene is TRBV19, the J gene TRBJ1-2; TRBD1 is a possible D gene (6 bases). V was shortened by 5 bases and J by 4 bases, with 11 bases between the two germline ends. The CDR3 spans 13 residues. Germline V CDR1 and CDR2: LNHDA, SQIVND (reference sequence). CDR3 sequence (DNA): TGTGCCAGTAGTCTGGGACACGGCTATGGCTACACCTTC. This encodes CASSLGHGYGYTF.

Turning to this clone: Other DNA sequences from this sample encode an identical CDR3 as well. The chain employs TRBV14 and TRBJ1-6; D not certain. The CDR3 length is 12 residues. V was trimmed by 6 bases and J by 10 bases, leaving 10 bases between them. In germline, CDR1 is SGHDN, CDR2 FVKESK. This CDR3 reads CASSLVGSPLHF. CDR3 bases: TGTGCCAGCAGTCTCGTGGGCTCACCCCTCCACTTT.

The chain carries TRBV29-1 and TRBJ2-7; D not certain. The germline V gene encodes CDR1 SQVTM and CDR2 ANQGSEA. Trimming stripped 4 bases from V and 2 bases from J, with 12 bases between. The length of the CDR3 is 13 residues. The CDR3 protein is CSVGRHPTYEQYF. In nucleotides, the CDR3 is TGCAGCGTTGGCCGACACCCCACCTACGAGCAGTACTTC.

The J gene is TRBJ1-2, the V gene TRBV29-1; 7 positions match TRBD1. Germline V CDR1 and CDR2: SQVTM, ANQGSEA. The CDR3 is 13 amino acids. V lost 6 bases, J lost 6 bases, and 10 bases stayed unmatched. CDR3 bases: TGCAGCGTGGGCCGCAGGGGGACAGATGGCTACACCTTC. This gives the protein CSVGRRGTDGYTF.

This chain joins TRBV7-2 and TRBJ1-5, with no clear D. The germline V gene has CDR1 SGHTA and CDR2 FQGNSA. This CDR3 region has 16 residues. The germline V and J ends were trimmed by 3 bases and 2 bases, with 14 bases remaining between them. The CDR3 DNA reads TGTGCCAGCAGCTTGAAGGGAGGGTTCGGCAATCAGCCCCAGCATTTT. Residues: CASSLKGGFGNQPQHF.

This clone is a singleton in its sample. The chain joins TRBV5-1 to TRBJ1-4; TRBD1 aligns across 7 bases. The germline V gene encodes CDR1 SGHRS and CDR2 YFSETQ. The CDR3 consists of 16 residues. V lost 0 bases and J lost 2; bases outside the gene matches: 4. The CDR3 is CASSLVGGATNEKLFF. The CDR3 DNA sequence: TGCGCCAGCAGCTTGGTAGGGGGCGCGACTAATGAAAAACTGTTTTTT.